A selection of T cell receptor beta chains follows, all from one sample in a study of CD8+CD57+ T cells in acquired aplastic anemia. One entry per CDR3 protein, called by TCRdb with MiXCR from the reads. Of about 160,000 distinct CDR3 sequences in the sample, 40% to 50% were seen once. Sequencing input: sorted CD4+, CD8+, or CD8+CD57+ T cells (not recorded which) from PBMCs. All receptors come from a human donor with aplastic anemia. The CDR3 runs from the conserved cysteine through the conserved F or W. A D gene is named only where the DNA matches it firmly. Clone size is given for some rows only: seen once, a few or many times, or a class if the clone is expanded.

clone_size j_call d_call v_call cdr3_nt cdr3_aa
. TRBJ2-2 TRBD1 TRBV9 TGTGCCAGCAGCGTAAAGCGGGACAGGGCGAACACCGGGGAGCTGTTTTTT CASSVKRDRANTGELFF
. TRBJ2-4 TRBD2 TRBV15 TGTGCCACCAGCAGAGATCTGGCGGGAGGGGACATTCAGTACTTC CATSRDLAGGDIQYF
. TRBJ2-1 TRBD2 TRBV29-1 TGCAGCGTGAGTTCACGGACTAGCGGGGCCTACAATGAGCAGTTCTTC CSVSSRTSGAYNEQFF
. TRBJ2-7 TRBD1 TRBV20-1 TGCAGTGCTAGTCCCGGGACAGGGAGTTCCTACGAGCAGTACTTC CSASPGTGSSYEQYF
. TRBJ2-7 TRBD1 TRBV10-3 TGTGCCACCAGTGCCCCGGGACAGACCTACGAGCAGTACTTC CATSAPGQTYEQYF
. TRBJ1-3 . TRBV7-6 TGTGCCAGCAGTCTAGGACCTATATCTGGAAACACCATATATTTT CASSLGPISGNTIYF
. TRBJ1-1 . TRBV15 TGTGCCACCAGCTCCGTGGGGGAGAACACTGAAGCTTTCTTT CATSSVGENTEAFF
. TRBJ2-7 TRBD2 TRBV2 TGTGCCAGCAGCCCGGGGGGGACCAACGAGCAGTACTTC CASSPGGTNEQYF
many TRBJ2-5 TRBD1 TRBV20-1 TGCAGTGCTAAACCGGGCCAGGGACAGCTCGCGACCCAGTACTTC CSAKPGQGQLATQYF
. TRBJ2-7 . TRBV29-1 TGCAGCGTTGGTACCCGACAGTCCTACGAGCAGTACTTC CSVGTRQSYEQYF
. TRBJ1-5 TRBD1 TRBV19 TGTGCCAGTAGTATAGCTTTATCAGCGGGACAGGGGCGCCAGCCCCAGCATTTT CASSIALSAGQGRQPQHF
once TRBJ1-1 . TRBV7-9 TGTGCCAGCAGCTTTGGGCACGGAGCTTTCTTT CASSFGHGAFF
. TRBJ2-7 TRBD1 TRBV11-2 TGTGCCAGCGGCCAACCGGACAGGAGCTCCTACGAGCAGTACTTC CASGQPDRSSYEQYF
. TRBJ1-3 . TRBV19 TGTGCCAGTACCTCACTGGGGGAAAGGAACACCATATATTTT CASTSLGERNTIYF
many TRBJ1-4 . TRBV20-1 TGCAGTGCTAGGCCGGCTGCAACTAATGAAAAACTGTTTTTT CSARPAATNEKLFF
. TRBJ2-3 TRBD1 TRBV24-1 TGTGCCACCAGTGATCCCGGGACAGATTTCGCAGATACGCAGTATTTT CATSDPGTDFADTQYF
many TRBJ2-7 . TRBV4-2 TGTGCCAGCAGCCAGAGGCCCGAAAGCTCCTACGAGCAGTACTTC CASSQRPESSYEQYF
few TRBJ1-1 TRBD1 TRBV7-3 TGTGCCAGCAGGCTGGGCCCGGGACAGGACACTGAAGCTTTCTTT CASRLGPGQDTEAFF
. TRBJ1-2 TRBD1 TRBV28 TGTGCCAGCAGTACGAAGCGGGGACAGCCTTCAAGCACCTTC CASSTKRGQPSSTF
. TRBJ1-1 . TRBV19 TGTGCCAGTAGTATCGGAAGGCTTTATCGATTT CASSIGRLYRF
many TRBJ2-2 . TRBV7-2 TGTGCCAGCAGCTTACGCCCCTCCAGGGGAACCACGAACACCGGGGAGCTGTTTTTT CASSLRPSRGTTNTGELFF
many TRBJ2-7 . TRBV7-9 TGTGCCAGCAGCGACACAGGGTATGGGAGGTCCTACGAGCAGTACTTC CASSDTGYGRSYEQYF
many TRBJ2-3 TRBD2 TRBV11-1 TGTGCCAGCAGCTTAAAGACTAGCATCAGCACAGATACGCAGTATTTT CASSLKTSISTDTQYF
. TRBJ2-6 TRBD1 TRBV10-1 TGCGCCAGCAGTGAAGGACAGGGCGCTGGGGCCAACGTCCTGACTTTC CASSEGQGAGANVLTF
. TRBJ1-5 . TRBV7-8 TGTGCCAGCAGTTTCGAACACAATCAGCCCCAGCATTTT CASSFEHNQPQHF
many TRBJ1-2 TRBD1 TRBV6-2/TRBV6-3 TGTGCCAGCACGTCCCAGGGGGGCGCAGTCGATGGCTACACCTTC CASTSQGGAVDGYTF
few TRBJ1-5 . TRBV27 TGTGCCAGCAGTTTATCCCGGTATCAGCCCCAGCATTTT CASSLSRYQPQHF
. TRBJ2-7 . TRBV11-2 TGTGCCAGCAGCTCAGAACGGGACACTAACTACGAGCAGTACTTC CASSSERDTNYEQYF
. TRBJ1-3 . TRBV2 TGTGCCAGCATTACTCCACTCCTCCCACGAATATATTTT CASITPLLPRIYF
. TRBJ2-1 . TRBV7-8 TGTGCCAGCATCCCATCCTTGCGGGGCTTATCCTACAATGAGCAGTTCTTC CASIPSLRGLSYNEQFF
. TRBJ2-1 . TRBV7-9 TGTGCCAGCAGCTTAGTTGCACTGGAGCAGTTCTTC CASSLVALEQFF
. TRBJ2-3 . TRBV6-1 TGTGCCAGCAAAGTATTCCGCACAGATGCGCAGTATTTT CASKVFRTDAQYF
many TRBJ1-2 . TRBV19 TGTGCCAGTAGTTCCATCGACCGCCCTGGCTATGGCTACACCTTC CASSSIDRPGYGYTF
many TRBJ2-1 TRBD2 TRBV2 TGTGCCAGCAGTCGGGCGGGAGGATCGTACAATGAGCAGTTCTTC CASSRAGGSYNEQFF
. TRBJ2-2 TRBD1 TRBV30 TGTGCCTGGGAGGGGACAGGGCGTACCGGGGAGCTGTTTTTT CAWEGTGRTGELFF
many TRBJ1-5 TRBD1 TRBV9 TGTGCCAGCAGCGGAGGACAGGGGAAGGGACAGCCCCAGCATTTT CASSGGQGKGQPQHF
many TRBJ2-7 . TRBV7-6 TGTGCCAGCAGCTTAGCTTCCGGGAGCTCCTACGAGCAGTACTTC CASSLASGSSYEQYF
many TRBJ1-5 . TRBV19 TGTGCCAGTTCTCGGAGGGGAGATCAGCCCCAGCATTTT CASSRRGDQPQHF
. TRBJ2-3 . TRBV7-3 TGTGCCAGCAGACCAAGAAGCACAGATACGCAGTATTTT CASRPRSTDTQYF
. TRBJ2-7 . TRBV5-1 TGCGCCAGCAGCTTGGGGCAGAGCCTCTACGAGCAGTACTTC CASSLGQSLYEQYF
few TRBJ1-2 . TRBV12-3/TRBV12-4 TGTGCCAGCAGATGGGGGACCTCTAACGGAAACTATGGCTACACCTTC CASRWGTSNGNYGYTF
many TRBJ1-6 . TRBV30 TGTGCCTGGAGGGGAAAACCGTTGTATTCACCCCTCCACTTT CAWRGKPLYSPLHF
many TRBJ2-5 TRBD2 TRBV7-9 TGTGCCAGCAGCTTAAGACTAGCGGGATCGGAGACCCAGTACTTC CASSLRLAGSETQYF
. TRBJ2-6 . TRBV5-6 TGTGCCAGCAGCTTGGCAGGCATACCAAGCTCTGGGGCCAACGTCCTGACTTTC CASSLAGIPSSGANVLTF
many TRBJ2-1 TRBD2 TRBV11-3 TGTGCCAGCAACCGACTAGCGGGAAACAATGAGCAGTTCTTC CASNRLAGNNEQFF
. TRBJ1-6 . TRBV6-2/TRBV6-3 TGTGCCAGCAGTTACTCCGACAGTCTCAGCTCCTATAATTCACCCCTCCACTTT CASSYSDSLSSYNSPLHF
. TRBJ2-7 . TRBV2 TGTGCCAGCAAAGCTTTCTTCTCTGCCTACGAGCAGTACTTC CASKAFFSAYEQYF